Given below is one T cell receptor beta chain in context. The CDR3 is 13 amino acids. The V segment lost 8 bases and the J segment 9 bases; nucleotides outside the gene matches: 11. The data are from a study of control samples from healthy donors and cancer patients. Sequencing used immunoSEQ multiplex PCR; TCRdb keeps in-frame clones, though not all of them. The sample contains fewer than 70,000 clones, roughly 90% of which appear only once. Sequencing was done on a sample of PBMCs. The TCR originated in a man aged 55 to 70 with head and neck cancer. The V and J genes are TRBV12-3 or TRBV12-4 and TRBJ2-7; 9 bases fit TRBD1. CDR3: CASLGQGGRGQYF. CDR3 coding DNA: TGTGCCAGCCTGGGACAGGGAGGACGTGGGCAGTACTTC.